This TCR beta chain is from a study of blood T cell repertoires in COVID-19. Study background: Both acute and convalescent COVID-19 samples were obtained from the United States, Italy and Spain. Sources were T cells, B-cell-depleted T cells, or PBMCs; the material itself was cDNA or gDNA.

As processed by the authors: Amplified reference gene primers provided the basis for estimating nucleated cell counts. Using immunoSEQ multiplex PCR, the repertoire was profiled, and TCRdb retains in-frame clones only, with some absent. From that table come the V and J calls and clone size; the DNA was used to work out D and trimming. This repertoire shows 150,000 to 200,000 clones, 79% found once; its top ten account for around 16%. The V and J ends lost 7 bases and 0 bases, in that order; junction bases with no gene match: 19. The CDR3 sequence is 18 residues long. CDR1 is SQVTM, CDR2 ANQGSEA, per germline.

This chain uses TRBV29-1 with TRBJ1-2; 8 bases are shared with TRBD1. The material sequenced was peripheral blood. This receptor was taken from a man aged 55-75 years with active or convalescent COVID-19. The CDR3 is CSAGLGGAGGATNYGYTF. CDR3 DNA sequence: TGCAGCGCCGGCTTAGGGGGAGCAGGGGGCGCGACTAACTATGGCTACACCTTC.